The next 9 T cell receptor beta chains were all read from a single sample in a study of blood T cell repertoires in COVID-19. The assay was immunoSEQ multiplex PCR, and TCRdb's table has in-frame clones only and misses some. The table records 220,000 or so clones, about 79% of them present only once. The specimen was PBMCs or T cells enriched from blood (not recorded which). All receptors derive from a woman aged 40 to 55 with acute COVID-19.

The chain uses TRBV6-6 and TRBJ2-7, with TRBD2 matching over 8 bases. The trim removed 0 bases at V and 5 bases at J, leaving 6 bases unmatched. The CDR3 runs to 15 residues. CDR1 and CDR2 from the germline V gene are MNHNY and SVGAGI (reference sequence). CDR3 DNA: TGTGCCAGCAGTTACTCGGCGCGGGAGGTTGACGAGCAGTACTTC. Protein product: CASSYSAREVDEQYF.

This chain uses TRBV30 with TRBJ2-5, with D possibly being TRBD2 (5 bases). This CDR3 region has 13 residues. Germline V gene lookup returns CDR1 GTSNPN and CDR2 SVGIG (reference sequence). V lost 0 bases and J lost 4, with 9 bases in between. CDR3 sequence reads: CAWSVRRAETQYF. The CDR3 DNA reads TGTGCCTGGAGTGTTCGGCGGGCAGAGACCCAGTACTTC.

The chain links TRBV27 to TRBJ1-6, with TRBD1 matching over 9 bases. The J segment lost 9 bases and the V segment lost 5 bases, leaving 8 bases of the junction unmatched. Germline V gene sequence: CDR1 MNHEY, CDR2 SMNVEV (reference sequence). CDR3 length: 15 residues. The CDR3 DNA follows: TGTGCCAGCAGTCCGACAGGGGGGGAGGGTTCACCCCTCCACTTT. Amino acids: CASSPTGGEGSPLHF.

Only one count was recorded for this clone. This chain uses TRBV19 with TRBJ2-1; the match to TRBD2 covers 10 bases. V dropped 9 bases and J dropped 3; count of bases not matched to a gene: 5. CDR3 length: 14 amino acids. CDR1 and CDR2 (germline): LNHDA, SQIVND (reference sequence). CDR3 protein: CASTTSGHYNEQFF. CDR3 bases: TGTGCCAGCACGACTAGCGGGCACTACAATGAGCAGTTCTTC.

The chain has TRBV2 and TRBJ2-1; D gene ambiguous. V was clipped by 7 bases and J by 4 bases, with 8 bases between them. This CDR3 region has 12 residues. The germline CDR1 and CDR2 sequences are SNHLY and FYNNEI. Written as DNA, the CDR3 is TGTGCCAGCATGCACAGATACAATGAGCAGTTCTTC. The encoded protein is CASMHRYNEQFF.

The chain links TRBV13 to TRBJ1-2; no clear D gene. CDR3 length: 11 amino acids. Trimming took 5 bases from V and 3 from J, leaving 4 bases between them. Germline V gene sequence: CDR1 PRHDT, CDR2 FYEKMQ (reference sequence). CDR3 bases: TGTGCCAGCAGCCGGGACTATGGCTACACCTTC. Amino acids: CASSRDYGYTF.

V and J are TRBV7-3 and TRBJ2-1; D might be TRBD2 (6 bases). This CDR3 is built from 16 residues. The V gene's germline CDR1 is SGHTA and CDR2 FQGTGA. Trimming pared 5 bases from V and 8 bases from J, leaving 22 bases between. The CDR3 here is CASSLIPGLQDHEQFF. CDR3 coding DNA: TGTGCCAGCAGCCTCATACCGGGACTCCAGGACCATGAGCAGTTCTTC.

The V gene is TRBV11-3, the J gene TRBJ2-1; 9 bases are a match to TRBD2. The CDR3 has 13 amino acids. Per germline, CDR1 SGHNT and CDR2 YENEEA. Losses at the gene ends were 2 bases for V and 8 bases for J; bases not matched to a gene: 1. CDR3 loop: CASSLLAGDEQFF. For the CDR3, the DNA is TGTGCCAGCAGCTTATTAGCGGGGGATGAGCAGTTCTTC.

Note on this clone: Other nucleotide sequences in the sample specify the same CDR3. In nucleotides, the CDR3 is TGTGCCAGCAGCTTAGGTACTAGCGGCACAGATACGCAGTATTTT. As protein: CASSLGTSGTDTQYF. The chain joins TRBV7-9 to TRBJ2-3; 7 bases map to TRBD2. The CDR3 runs 15 residues. V lost 1 base, J lost 1 base, and 2 bases stayed unmatched. Germline V gene sequence: CDR1 SEHNR, CDR2 FQNEAQ (reference sequence).